This paragraph covers one TCR beta chain sequence. Its antigen remains unidentified. The sample is drawn from a study of OX40 agonist ivuxolimab in advanced cancers. Study-wide background: Patients in the trial were receiving intravenous ivuxolimab every 2 weeks, at doses of 0.01 to 10 mg/kg. Three patients responded partially, comprising one with hepatocellular carcinoma and two with cutaneous melanoma. Overall study results and limits: At 0.1 to 3.0 mg/kg, clonal expansion of CD4+ and CD8+ blood T cells had occurred by week 6. Partial responders treated at 0.1-3.0 mg/kg exhibited clonal expansion among the lowest measured.

The ends were cut back, 6 bases at V and 13 bases at J, with 16 bases in the middle. Germline assignment: CDR1 MNHEY and CDR2 SMNVEV (reference sequence). This CDR3 region has 12 residues. Using immunoSEQ multiplex PCR, the repertoire was profiled, and TCRdb retains in-frame clones only, with some absent. The table records 71,000 or so clones, approximately 86% of them present only once. The chain has TRBV27 and TRBJ2-1, with a weak D call TRBD1 (5 bases). This receptor was identified in an adult with an advanced solid tumor such as melanoma, head and neck, liver or kidney cancer. The sample here was CD4+ or CD8+ T cells sorted from blood, taken in a trial of the OX40 agonist ivuxolimab. The DNA of the CDR3 is TGTGCCAGCAGCCATCCGGGCAGGACACAGTTCTTC. It is translated as CASSHPGRTQFF.